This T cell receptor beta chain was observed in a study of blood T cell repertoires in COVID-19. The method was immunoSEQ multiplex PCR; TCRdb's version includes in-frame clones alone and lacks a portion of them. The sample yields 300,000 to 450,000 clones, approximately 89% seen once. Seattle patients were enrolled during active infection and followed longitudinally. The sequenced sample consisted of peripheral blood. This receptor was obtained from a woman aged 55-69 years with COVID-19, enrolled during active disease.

The CDR3 nucleotides are TGCGCCAGCAGCGAAGGACAGCGAATGAACACTGAAGCTTTCTTT. Translating gives CASSEGQRMNTEAFF. The rearrangement uses TRBV5-1 and TRBJ1-1, with D tentatively TRBD1 (6 bases). Germline-derived CDR1 and CDR2 are SGHRS and YFSETQ. Trimming stripped 4 bases from V and 0 bases from J, with 13 bases between. There are 15 residues in the CDR3.